These T cell receptor beta chains were read from a single sample in a study of Ad26.COV2.S vaccination and SARS-CoV-2 variants. TCRdb's table, derived via immunoSEQ multiplex PCR, lists solely in-frame clones and lacks some. The sample comprises around 320,000 clones, 86% of which are singletons, and 1.5% to 2.5% rests with the top ten. This sample comprised peripheral blood, obtained in a trial of Ad26.COV2.S vaccine versus placebo. Receptors originate from a person between 18 and 65 years old who received the Ad26.COV2.S COVID-19 vaccine or a placebo. Both conserved end residues are part of each CDR3. The D gene is left open where the match is weak. Clone size appears in some rows only: once, few, many, or a class for an expanded clone.

d_call clone_size j_call v_call cdr3_nt cdr3_aa
NA many TRBJ1-3 TRBV30 TGTGCCTGGAATAAATTAAGACTGTCTGGAAACACCATATATTTT CAWNKLRLSGNTIYF
NA NA TRBJ2-5 TRBV9 TGTGCCAGCAGCGAGACAGGTCAAGCGGTCCAGTACTTC CASSETGQAVQYF
TRBD1 few TRBJ1-1 TRBV6-2/TRBV6-3 TGTGCCAGCAGCCAGACAGGGGGCAGGTGGGACACTGAAGCTTTCTTT CASSQTGGRWDTEAFF
TRBD1 NA TRBJ2-7 TRBV27 TGTGCCAGCAGCTTCAATCCGACAGGGAACTCCTACGAGCAGTACTTC CASSFNPTGNSYEQYF
TRBD2 NA TRBJ2-3 TRBV7-2 TGTGCCAGCAGCCTCACGCGGGGGAGCGATCGGACAGATACGCAGTATTTT CASSLTRGSDRTDTQYF
NA NA TRBJ1-3 TRBV9 TGTGCCAGCAGCGTAGCTATCGGGACCCTGGGAAACACCATATATTTT CASSVAIGTLGNTIYF
NA NA TRBJ1-2 TRBV5-4 TGTGCCAGCAGCTTGGTCGCTAGCGACGGCTACACCTTC CASSLVASDGYTF
TRBD1 NA TRBJ1-6 TRBV6-1 TGTGCCAGCAGTGAACAATTGACAGGGCGAATCTATAATTCACCCCTCCACTTT CASSEQLTGRIYNSPLHF
NA NA TRBJ2-1 TRBV3-1/TRBV3-2 TGTGCCAGCAGCCAAATGGGGGGCCGTTCCAATGAGCAGTTCTTC CASSQMGGRSNEQFF
TRBD1 NA TRBJ2-1 TRBV7-6 TGTGCCAGCAGCGAGGGACAGAGCTCCTACAATGAGCAGTTCTTC CASSEGQSSYNEQFF
NA NA TRBJ1-2 TRBV30 TGTGCCTGGACACGAGGAAGCCGTGGCTACACCTTC CAWTRGSRGYTF
NA NA TRBJ2-5 TRBV3-1/TRBV3-2 TGTGCCAGCAGCCATGGGGGATCCCAAGAGACCCAGTACTTC CASSHGGSQETQYF
NA once TRBJ2-1 TRBV18 TGTGCCAGCTCACCAGATATCAGATACAATGAGCAGTTCTTC CASSPDIRYNEQFF
TRBD1 NA TRBJ1-5 TRBV7-2 TGTGCCAGCAGCTTAACTGGACAGGGGGCGAAGCCCCAGCATTTT CASSLTGQGAKPQHF
NA NA TRBJ2-7 TRBV6-2/TRBV6-3 TGTGCCAGCAGTTACCGGACCTACGAGCAGTACTTC CASSYRTYEQYF
NA NA TRBJ2-7 TRBV5-1 TGCGCCAGCAGCTTAGGTCTAGGCTACGAGCAGTACTTC CASSLGLGYEQYF